The rows below give T cell receptor beta chains drawn from one sample of a study of identifying expanded T cells in peripheral blood. Some clones are missing from TCRdb's copy, which holds only in-frame ones; the method was immunoSEQ multiplex PCR. This table holds roughly 63,000 clones, around 83% found once. Specimen: blood. The receptor source for this set is a person aged 18 to 70 in good health. Both conserved end residues are part of each CDR3. A D gene is named only where the DNA matches it firmly. Clone size is shown for a subset of rows, as once, few, many or a class of expanded clone.

J gene: TRBJ1-5
D gene: .
V gene: TRBV30
clone size: .
CDR3 protein: CAWSVGAGEIDQPQHF
CDR3 DNA: TGTGCCTGGAGTGTAGGCGCAGGAGAAATAGATCAGCCCCAGCATTTT

J gene: TRBJ2-1
D gene: .
V gene: TRBV7-9
clone size: once
CDR3 protein: CASRFRLGAKLF
CDR3 DNA: TGTGCCAGCAGGTTCCGACTCGGGGCAAAGCTCTTC

J gene: TRBJ2-3
D gene: .
V gene: TRBV20-1
clone size: .
CDR3 protein: CSARGSDTQYF
CDR3 DNA: TGCAGTGCCCGCGGGTCAGATACGCAGTATTTT

J gene: TRBJ1-4
D gene: .
V gene: TRBV9
clone size: .
CDR3 protein: CASSVAGSTGLWIFATNEKLFF
CDR3 DNA: TGTGCCAGCAGCGTAGCCGGATCCACAGGCCTCTGGATTTTTGCAACTAATGAAAAACTGTTTTTT

J gene: TRBJ2-2
D gene: TRBD2
V gene: TRBV5-1
clone size: once
CDR3 protein: CASSLASGANTGELFF
CDR3 DNA: TGCGCCAGCAGCTTGGCTAGCGGGGCGAACACCGGGGAGCTGTTTTTT

J gene: TRBJ2-1
D gene: TRBD2
V gene: TRBV10-2
clone size: .
CDR3 protein: CASSESSGTSADDYNEQFF
CDR3 DNA: TGCGCCAGCAGTGAGTCAAGCGGGACTAGCGCGGACGATTACAATGAGCAGTTCTTC

J gene: TRBJ1-1
D gene: .
V gene: TRBV2
clone size: .
CDR3 protein: CASSVLRENTEAFF
CDR3 DNA: TGTGCCAGCAGTGTCTTGCGGGAGAACACTGAAGCTTTCTTT

J gene: TRBJ1-4
D gene: TRBD1
V gene: TRBV2
clone size: .
CDR3 protein: CASRVTGANEKLFF
CDR3 DNA: TGTGCCAGCAGAGTGACAGGGGCTAATGAAAAACTGTTTTTT

J gene: TRBJ2-6
D gene: .
V gene: TRBV6-6
clone size: .
CDR3 protein: CASSRTTTGANVLTF
CDR3 DNA: TGTGCCAGCAGCCGAACGACGACTGGGGCCAACGTCCTGACTTTC

J gene: TRBJ2-3
D gene: .
V gene: TRBV7-2
clone size: .
CDR3 protein: CASSPSSRGDTQYF
CDR3 DNA: TGTGCCAGCAGCCCTTCTTCCCGTGGAGATACGCAGTATTTT

J gene: TRBJ2-1
D gene: TRBD2
V gene: TRBV28
clone size: .
CDR3 protein: CASTSGRNEQFF
CDR3 DNA: TGTGCCAGCACTAGCGGGAGAAATGAGCAGTTCTTC

J gene: TRBJ1-4
D gene: .
V gene: TRBV19
clone size: .
CDR3 protein: CASSIFGGGDEKLFF
CDR3 DNA: TGTGCCAGTAGTATTTTCGGGGGCGGCGATGAAAAACTGTTTTTT

J gene: TRBJ2-5
D gene: TRBD1
V gene: TRBV29-1
clone size: many
CDR3 protein: CSVSLPDRVETQYF
CDR3 DNA: TGCAGCGTTTCCCTCCCGGACAGGGTAGAGACCCAGTACTTC

J gene: TRBJ1-2
D gene: TRBD1
V gene: TRBV29-1
clone size: .
CDR3 protein: CSVAGGRSYGYTF
CDR3 DNA: TGCAGCGTTGCAGGGGGTAGGAGTTATGGCTACACCTTC

J gene: TRBJ2-2
D gene: TRBD2
V gene: TRBV6-4
clone size: .
CDR3 protein: CASSDSTSGGAAGTGELFF
CDR3 DNA: TGTGCCAGCAGTGACTCGACTAGCGGGGGGGCCGCGGGCACCGGGGAGCTGTTTTTT

J gene: TRBJ1-1
D gene: .
V gene: TRBV13
clone size: .
CDR3 protein: CASSLNQGNTEAFF
CDR3 DNA: TGTGCCAGCAGCTTAAATCAGGGTAACACTGAAGCTTTCTTT

J gene: TRBJ2-3
D gene: .
V gene: TRBV13
clone size: .
CDR3 protein: CASSLQGTTDTQYF
CDR3 DNA: TGTGCCAGCAGCTTGCAGGGTACCACAGATACGCAGTATTTT

J gene: TRBJ1-1
D gene: .
V gene: TRBV5-8
clone size: .
CDR3 protein: CASSLARDTEAFF
CDR3 DNA: TGTGCCAGCAGCTTGGCTCGAGACACTGAAGCTTTCTTT

J gene: TRBJ2-1
D gene: .
V gene: TRBV12-1
clone size: .
CDR3 protein: CASSPRPKGEQFF
CDR3 DNA: TGTGCCAGCAGCCCTAGGCCCAAGGGTGAGCAGTTCTTC

J gene: TRBJ1-3
D gene: TRBD1
V gene: TRBV9
clone size: .
CDR3 protein: CASSVGPTGGSENTIYF
CDR3 DNA: TGTGCCAGCAGCGTAGGTCCGACAGGGGGCTCTGAAAACACCATATATTTT

J gene: TRBJ1-1
D gene: TRBD1
V gene: TRBV29-1
clone size: .
CDR3 protein: CSVQLGTGNTEAFF
CDR3 DNA: TGCAGCGTCCAACTCGGGACAGGGAACACTGAAGCTTTCTTT

J gene: TRBJ2-5
D gene: .
V gene: TRBV5-1
clone size: few
CDR3 protein: CASSLKPGPTTYF
CDR3 DNA: TGCGCCAGCAGCCTGAAGCCGGGACCCACGACCTACTTC

J gene: TRBJ1-2
D gene: .
V gene: TRBV5-4
clone size: .
CDR3 protein: CASSAVASWGYTF
CDR3 DNA: TGTGCCAGCAGCGCGGTAGCATCCTGGGGCTACACCTTC

J gene: TRBJ2-3
D gene: .
V gene: TRBV14
clone size: .
CDR3 protein: CASSQELRGDTDTQYF
CDR3 DNA: TGTGCCAGCAGCCAAGAGTTGAGGGGGGACACAGATACGCAGTATTTT

J gene: TRBJ1-5
D gene: .
V gene: TRBV18
clone size: .
CDR3 protein: CASSPQGKEQPQHF
CDR3 DNA: TGTGCCAGCTCACCACAGGGGAAGGAGCAGCCCCAGCATTTT

J gene: TRBJ2-3
D gene: .
V gene: TRBV13
clone size: few
CDR3 protein: CASSLVLLRDTQYF
CDR3 DNA: TGTGCCAGCAGCTTAGTCCTCCTCCGGGATACGCAGTATTTT

J gene: TRBJ2-3
D gene: .
V gene: TRBV6-4
clone size: .
CDR3 protein: CASSDGSGTDTQYF
CDR3 DNA: TGTGCCAGCAGTGACGGGAGCGGCACAGATACGCAGTATTTT

J gene: TRBJ1-2
D gene: .
V gene: TRBV14
clone size: few
CDR3 protein: CASSQGSRPFYGYTF
CDR3 DNA: TGTGCCAGCAGCCAGGGGTCGCGTCCTTTCTATGGCTACACCTTC